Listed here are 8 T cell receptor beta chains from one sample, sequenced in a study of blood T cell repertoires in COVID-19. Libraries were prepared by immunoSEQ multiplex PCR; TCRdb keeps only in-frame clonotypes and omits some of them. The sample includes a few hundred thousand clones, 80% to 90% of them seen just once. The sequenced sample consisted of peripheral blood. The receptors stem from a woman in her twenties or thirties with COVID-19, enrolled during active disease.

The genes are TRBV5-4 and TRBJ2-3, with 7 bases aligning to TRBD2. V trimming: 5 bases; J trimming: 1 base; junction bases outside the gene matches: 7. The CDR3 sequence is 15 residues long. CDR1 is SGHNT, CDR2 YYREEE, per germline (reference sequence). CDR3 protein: CASRESGTGTDTQYF. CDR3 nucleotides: TGTGCCAGCAGGGAGAGCGGGACTGGCACAGATACGCAGTATTTT.

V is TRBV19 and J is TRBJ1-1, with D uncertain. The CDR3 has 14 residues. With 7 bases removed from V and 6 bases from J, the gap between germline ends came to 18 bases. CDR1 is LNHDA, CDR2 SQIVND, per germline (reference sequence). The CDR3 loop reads CASTKPNGQAEAFF. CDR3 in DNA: TGTGCCAGTACAAAACCCAACGGTCAGGCTGAAGCTTTCTTT. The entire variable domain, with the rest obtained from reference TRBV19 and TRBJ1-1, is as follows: DGGITQSPKYLFRKEGQNVTLSCEQNLNHDAMYWYRQDPGQGLRLIYYSQIVNDFQKGDIAEGYSVSREKKESFPLTVTSAQKNPTAFYLCASTKPNGQAEAFFGQGTRLTVV.

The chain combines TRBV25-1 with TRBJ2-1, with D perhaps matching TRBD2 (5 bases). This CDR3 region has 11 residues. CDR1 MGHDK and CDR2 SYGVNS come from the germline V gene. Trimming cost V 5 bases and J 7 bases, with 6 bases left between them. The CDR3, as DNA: TGTGCCAGCAGTAGAGGGAATGAGCAGTTCTTC. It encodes CASSRGNEQFF.

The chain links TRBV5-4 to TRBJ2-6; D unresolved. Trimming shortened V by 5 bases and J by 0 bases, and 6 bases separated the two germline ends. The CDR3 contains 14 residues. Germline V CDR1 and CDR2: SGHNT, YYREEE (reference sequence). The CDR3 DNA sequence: TGTGCCAGCAGACTCGACTCTGGGGCCAACGTCCTGACTTTC. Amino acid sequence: CASRLDSGANVLTF.

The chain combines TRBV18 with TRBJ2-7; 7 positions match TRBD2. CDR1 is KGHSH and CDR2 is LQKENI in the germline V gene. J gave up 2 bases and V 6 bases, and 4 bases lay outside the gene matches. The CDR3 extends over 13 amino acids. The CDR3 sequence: CASSQGTTYEQYF. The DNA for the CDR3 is TGTGCCAGCTCCCAAGGGACTACCTACGAGCAGTACTTC.

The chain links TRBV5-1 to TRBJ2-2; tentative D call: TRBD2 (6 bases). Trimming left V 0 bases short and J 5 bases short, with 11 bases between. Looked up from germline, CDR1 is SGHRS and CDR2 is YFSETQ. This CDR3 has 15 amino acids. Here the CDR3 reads CASSLGAGRTGELFF. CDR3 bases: TGCGCCAGCAGCTTGGGGGCGGGACGTACCGGGGAGCTGTTTTTT.

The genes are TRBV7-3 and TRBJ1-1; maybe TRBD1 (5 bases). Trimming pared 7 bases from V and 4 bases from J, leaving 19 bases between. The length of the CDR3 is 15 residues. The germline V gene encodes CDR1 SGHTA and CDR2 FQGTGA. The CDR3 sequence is CASNPPAQGITEAFF. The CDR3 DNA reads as TGTGCCAGCAACCCTCCAGCGCAGGGTATCACTGAAGCTTTCTTT.

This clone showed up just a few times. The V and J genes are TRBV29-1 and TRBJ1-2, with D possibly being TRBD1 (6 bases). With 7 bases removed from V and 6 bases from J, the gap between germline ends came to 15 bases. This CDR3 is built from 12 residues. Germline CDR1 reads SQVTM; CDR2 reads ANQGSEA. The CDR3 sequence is CSAARQEDGYTF. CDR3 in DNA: TGCAGCGCCGCGAGACAGGAGGATGGCTACACCTTC.